A selection of T cell receptor beta chains follows, all from one sample in a study of blood T cell repertoires in COVID-19. Sequencing was performed with immunoSEQ multiplex PCR; in TCRdb, only in-frame clones are kept and a portion is missing. The sample shows about 190,000 clones, roughly nine tenths of them seen only once. Specimen: peripheral blood. These receptor sequences come from a man between 65 and 80 years old with active or convalescent COVID-19. CDR3s include the opening cysteine and the closing phenylalanine or tryptophan. Each record gives: CDR3 length, J gene, clone size, V gene, D gene, CDR3 protein, CDR3 DNA. D genes are given only for firm matches. Size is stated for part of the rows, as once, few or many counts, or as a class when the clone is expanded.

length: 15; J: TRBJ1-5; size: few; V: TRBV28; D: TRBD1; CDR3: CASSSPTGRNQPQHF; DNA: TGTGCCAGCAGTTCCCCGACAGGGCGCAATCAGCCCCAGCATTTT
length: 13; J: TRBJ2-1; size: once; V: TRBV9; D: TRBD1; CDR3: CASSAEQGNEQFF; DNA: TGTGCCAGCAGCGCAGAACAGGGGAATGAGCAGTTCTTC
length: 12; J: TRBJ2-7; size: .; V: TRBV29-1; D: TRBD1; CDR3: CSAGTGPYEQYF; DNA: TGCAGCGCAGGGACAGGTCCCTACGAGCAGTACTTC
length: 16; J: TRBJ2-3; size: .; V: TRBV7-2; D: TRBD2; CDR3: CASSLVSGPSTDTQYF; DNA: TGTGCCAGCAGCCTGGTTAGCGGGCCGAGCACAGATACGCAGTATTTT
length: 16; J: TRBJ1-6; size: .; V: TRBV7-8; D: TRBD1; CDR3: CASSLGTGANVSPLHF; DNA: TGTGCCAGCAGCTTAGGGACAGGCGCTAATGTTTCACCCCTCCACTTT
length: 14; J: TRBJ2-1; size: .; V: TRBV6-6; D: TRBD2; CDR3: CASSLAGGNNEQFF; DNA: TGTGCCAGCAGTTTAGCGGGAGGAAACAATGAGCAGTTCTTC
length: 15; J: TRBJ2-7; size: .; V: TRBV7-2; D: TRBD2; CDR3: CASSLASSGGFGQYF; DNA: TGTGCCAGCAGCTTAGCCTCTAGCGGGGGCTTCGGGCAGTACTTC
length: 13; J: TRBJ2-1; size: .; V: TRBV19; D: .; CDR3: CASSIDIGGEQFF; DNA: TGTGCCAGTAGTATAGATATCGGGGGTGAGCAGTTCTTC
length: 13; J: TRBJ2-7; size: .; V: TRBV28; D: TRBD2; CDR3: CASSTSGIYEQYF; DNA: TGTGCCAGCAGCACTAGCGGGATCTACGAGCAGTACTTC
length: 19; J: TRBJ2-7; size: once; V: TRBV7-2; D: .; CDR3: CASSLIPPRLAANSYEQYF; DNA: TGTGCCAGCAGCTTAATACCTCCGAGGCTAGCCGCCAACTCCTACGAGCAGTACTTC
length: 14; J: TRBJ1-1; size: .; V: TRBV6-5; D: .; CDR3: CASSPLGRNTEAFF; DNA: TGTGCCAGCAGTCCTCTTGGGCGGAACACTGAAGCTTTCTTT
length: 16; J: TRBJ1-2; size: once; V: TRBV4-3; D: .; CDR3: CASSQDRIQTYYGYTF; DNA: TGCGCCAGCAGCCAAGATCGCATACAGACATACTATGGCTACACCTTC
length: 18; J: TRBJ2-1; size: few; V: TRBV27; D: TRBD2; CDR3: CASSLRGGGLGSYNEQFF; DNA: TGTGCCAGCAGTTTAAGGGGCGGGGGGCTAGGGTCCTACAATGAGCAGTTCTTC
length: 15; J: TRBJ2-3; size: few; V: TRBV3-1/TRBV3-2; D: TRBD2; CDR3: CASSPGLAGGDTQYF; DNA: TGTGCCAGCAGCCCGGGACTAGCGGGGGGGGATACGCAGTATTTT
length: 14; J: TRBJ1-2; size: .; V: TRBV6-5; D: .; CDR3: CASSPFPGEPSPTF; DNA: TGTGCCAGCAGCCCGTTTCCCGGAGAACCATCCCCCACCTTC
length: 17; J: TRBJ2-1; size: .; V: TRBV11-3; D: .; CDR3: CASSSRLGSNIYNEQFF; DNA: TGTGCCAGCAGCTCCCGATTGGGCTCGAATATTTACAATGAGCAGTTCTTC
length: 15; J: TRBJ2-1; size: once; V: TRBV5-1; D: TRBD2; CDR3: CASSLGLAGNNEQFF; DNA: TGCGCCAGCAGCTTGGGACTAGCGGGGAACAATGAGCAGTTCTTC
length: 15; J: TRBJ1-5; size: once; V: TRBV2; D: TRBD1; CDR3: CASSGRTGGNQPQHF; DNA: TGTGCCAGCAGCGGACGAACAGGGGGCAATCAGCCCCAGCATTTT
length: 13; J: TRBJ1-6; size: .; V: TRBV4-2; D: .; CDR3: CASSTQGNSPLHF; DNA: TGTGCCAGCAGCACTCAGGGGAATTCACCCCTCCACTTT
length: 18; J: TRBJ1-5; size: .; V: TRBV6-2/TRBV6-3; D: TRBD1; CDR3: CASSYDSRQGLNNQPQHF; DNA: TGTGCCAGCAGTTACGATAGTAGACAGGGATTGAACAATCAGCCCCAGCATTTT
length: 13; J: TRBJ2-5; size: .; V: TRBV5-6; D: .; CDR3: CASSLGALQTQYF; DNA: TGTGCCAGCAGCTTGGGGGCCCTCCAGACCCAGTACTTC
length: 12; J: TRBJ2-3; size: .; V: TRBV6-5; D: .; CDR3: CASALQSDTQYF; DNA: TGTGCCAGTGCTTTGCAGTCAGATACGCAGTATTTT
length: 14; J: TRBJ1-1; size: .; V: TRBV6-5; D: .; CDR3: CASSYPGGNTEAFF; DNA: TGTGCCAGCAGTTACCCGGGAGGGAACACTGAAGCTTTCTTT
length: 17; J: TRBJ2-2; size: .; V: TRBV18; D: .; CDR3: CASSPYSGRWNTGELFF; DNA: TGTGCCAGCTCACCTTATTCAGGGAGGTGGAACACCGGGGAGCTGTTTTTT
length: 15; J: TRBJ2-1; size: .; V: TRBV11-2; D: TRBD2; CDR3: CASSTDLRGGDEQFF; DNA: TGTGCCAGCAGCACAGACCTGCGGGGGGGCGATGAGCAGTTCTTC